This entry is about one TCR beta chain. The target antigen is unknown. These data originate in a study of post-analysis software for immune sequencing data. Regarding the study as a whole: The F measure placed samples prepared in the same batch into strongly shared clusters. Patients had higher frequencies than controls of about 5 TRBV segments, including TRBV5-6, TRBV5-1 and TRBV20-1. Multiple sclerosis patients had significantly lower normalized Chao1 diversity than controls.

Carried by the TCR beta cDNA libraries were unique molecular identifiers. Once about 0.85 to 11 million T cells were used, about half a million cDNA molecules resulted. From the PCR reads, TCRdb called clonotypes with MiXCR, one entry per CDR3 protein. The sample lists hundreds of thousands of distinct CDR3 sequences; approximately 59% were seen once. This CDR3 region has 14 residues. Trimming took off 3 bases at V and 2 bases at J, with 9 bases between the two ends. CDR1 is SGDLS and CDR2 is YYNGEE in the germline V gene. V gene TRBV9 combines with J gene TRBJ2-1; D remains ambiguous. Specimen: blood. This clonotype was obtained from a girl aged 2-10 years with multiple sclerosis. Here the CDR3 DNA reads TGTGCCAGCAGCGCGGACCTGCCCTACAATGAGCAGTTCTTC. This gives the protein CASSADLPYNEQFF. Full variable domain (outside the CDR3, taken from reference TRBV9 and TRBJ2-1): DSGVTQTPKHLITATGQRVTLRCSPRSGDLSVYWYQQSLDQGLQFLIQYYNGEERAKGNILERFSAQQFPDLHSELNLSSLELGDSALYFCASSADLPYNEQFFGPGTRLTVL.